The 22 T cell receptor beta chains presented below share a single source sample, sequenced in a study of CD8+ T cells in alopecia areata. Sequencing templates came from extracted RNA that was reverse transcribed into cDNA. The method was immunoSEQ multiplex PCR; TCRdb's version includes in-frame clones alone and lacks a portion of them. The data show about 170,000 clones, less than 75% seen once. Treatment specified: oral pan-JAK inhibitor, 5-10 mg twice daily. The specimen was CD4+ T cells sorted from blood, collected at approximately week 61, from a patient treated with tofacitinib. These receptors were collected from a human donor with alopecia areata.

The chain uses TRBV5-1 and TRBJ1-6; D possibly corresponds to TRBD1 (6 bases). Between the trimmed V and J ends, which lost 1 base and 5 bases, there was a span of 13 bases. This CDR3 is 16 amino acids long. The germline V gene has CDR1 SGHRS and CDR2 YFSETQ. In DNA, the CDR3 is TGCGCCAGCAGCTTGTGGGGGCCCCGAGATAATTCACCCCTCCACTTT. Translation gives CASSLWGPRDNSPLHF.

The chain is built from TRBV29-1 and TRBJ2-1, with TRBD2 matching over 9 bases. The V segment lost 4 bases and the J segment 8 bases; nucleotides outside the gene matches: 9. This CDR3 is 14 amino acids long. Per germline, CDR1 SQVTM and CDR2 ANQGSEA. CDR3 protein: CSVVMGLAIHEQFF. DNA of the CDR3: TGCAGCGTTGTAATGGGACTAGCCATCCATGAGCAGTTCTTC.

The rearrangement uses TRBV5-6 and TRBJ1-4; D unresolved. From germline, CDR1 is SGHDT and CDR2 YYEEEE. CDR3 size: 17 residues. V lost 0 bases, J lost 7 bases, and 19 bases lay in between. CDR3 DNA: TGTGCCAGCAGCTTGGTATCCTTAGGGCACGGACGTGAAAAACTGTTTTTT. Protein sequence: CASSLVSLGHGREKLFF.

The J gene is TRBJ2-5, the V gene TRBV6-1; 10 bases align to TRBD1. J gave up 5 bases and V 8 bases, and 5 bases lay outside the gene matches. The CDR3 covers 13 residues. Looked up from germline, CDR1 is MNHNS and CDR2 is SASEGT. This chain's CDR3 is CASGDRGLETQYF. In DNA form, the CDR3 reads TGTGCCAGCGGGGACAGGGGCTTGGAGACCCAGTACTTC.

The V and J genes are TRBV2 and TRBJ2-1; 9 positions agree with TRBD2. The CDR3 has 13 residues. J lost 9 bases, V lost 8 bases, and 8 bases had no gene match. Looked up from germline, CDR1 is SNHLY and CDR2 is FYNNEI. As DNA, the CDR3 is TGTGCCAGCGATTCTAGCGGGGTCGGTGAGCAGTTCTTC. Translated, it gives CASDSSGVGEQFF.

DNA for the CDR3: TGTGCCAGCAGCCAGAGCGGGGGGGCCCGAGAGACCCAGTACTTC. Translating it yields CASSQSGGARETQYF. This chain joins TRBV4-2 and TRBJ2-5; 10 nucleotides match TRBD2. Germline trimming cut 3 bases from V and 4 bases from J; bases unmatched to any gene: 5. The V gene's germline CDR1 is LGHNA and CDR2 YNFKEQ. This CDR3 has 15 amino acids.

The chain recombines TRBV7-9 with TRBJ2-5, with 9 bases fitting TRBD2. Germline V gene lookup returns CDR1 SEHNR and CDR2 FQNEAQ (reference sequence). The CDR3 runs to 15 residues. The junction had 10 bases not matched to a gene; V was cut back by 7 bases and J by 4 bases. The CDR3 reads CASTPNSGGRETQYF. The CDR3 DNA reads as TGTGCCAGCACCCCTAATAGCGGGGGTCGAGAGACCCAGTACTTC. Filled out from reference TRBV7-9 and TRBJ2-5, the complete variable domain reads DTGVSQNPRHKITKRGQNVTFRCDPISEHNRLYWYRQTLGQGPEFLTYFQNEAQLEKSRLLSDRFSAERPKGSFSTLEIQRTEQGDSAMYLCASTPNSGGRETQYFGPGTRLLVL.

This clone was observed a handful of times. The chain recombines TRBV25-1 with TRBJ2-2; D is ambiguous. CDR1 and CDR2 from the germline V gene are MGHDK and SYGVNS. The CDR3 consists of 15 residues. Trimming shortened V by 4 bases and J by 4 bases, and 13 bases separated the two germline ends. In nucleotides, the CDR3 is TGTGCCAGCAGTGTACAGACCCCGGGCACCGGGGAGCTGTTTTTT. This encodes CASSVQTPGTGELFF.

V usage is TRBV4-1 and J usage is TRBJ2-7, with D maybe TRBD2 (5 bases). Germline V gene lookup returns CDR1 MGHRA and CDR2 YSYEKL. Trimming took 0 bases from V and 0 from J, leaving 18 bases between them. This CDR3 has 18 amino acids. For the CDR3, the DNA is TGCGCCAGCAGCCAAGATCCCCCCCCTAGCCCAGACTCCTACGAGCAGTACTTC. This sequence encodes CASSQDPPPSPDSYEQYF.

The chain uses TRBV6-5 and TRBJ2-6; D gene ambiguous. The CDR3 consists of 15 residues. CDR1 and CDR2 (germline): MNHEY, SVGAGI. V gave up 6 bases and J gave up 3 bases, with 12 bases separating them. The CDR3 protein is CASSDGPLGANVLTF. CDR3 nucleotide sequence: TGTGCCAGCAGCGACGGACCCCTTGGGGCCAACGTCCTGACTTTC.

The table lists this clone with a few counts. The chain is built from TRBV5-6 and TRBJ1-2; 7 positions agree with TRBD1. This CDR3 comprises 14 residues. With V trimmed by 4 bases and J by 8 bases, 11 bases remained unmatched. Germline V gene data show CDR1 as SGHDT and CDR2 as YYEEEE. This chain's CDR3 is CASSPLDREGGYTF. CDR3 in DNA: TGTGCCAGCAGCCCCCTAGACAGGGAGGGCGGCTACACCTTC.

The chain links TRBV4-2 to TRBJ2-6; 8 bases are a match to TRBD1. Germline V CDR1 and CDR2: LGHNA, YNFKEQ. There are 19 residues in the CDR3. Trimming cost V 0 bases and J 1 base; bases outside gene matches: 8. The CDR3 loop reads CASSQDAGGAVSGANVLTF. The CDR3 coding sequence is TGTGCCAGCAGCCAAGATGCAGGGGGCGCTGTATCTGGGGCCAACGTCCTGACTTTC.

V is TRBV10-3 and J is TRBJ2-2; 8 bases agree with TRBD1. This CDR3 is built from 16 residues. Germline V gene lookup returns CDR1 ENHRY and CDR2 SYGVKD. V shed 2 bases, J shed 4 bases, and the junction held 6 bases outside the gene matches. CDR3 sequence: CAISEGTGRGTGELFF. The CDR3 nucleotides read TGTGCCATCAGTGAGGGGACAGGCCGCGGCACCGGGGAGCTGTTTTTT.

This clone showed up just a few times. This chain connects TRBV7-8 to TRBJ1-2; no clear D. The V end lost 3 bases, the J end lost 7 bases, and 6 bases lay between the germline ends. This CDR3 has 11 residues. Germline assignment: CDR1 SGHVS and CDR2 FQNEAQ. CDR3 nucleotides: TGTGCCAGCAGCTTCGGCGGTGGCTACACCTTC. Translation: CASSFGGGYTF.

This chain connects TRBV30 to TRBJ1-1, with D unclear. V was cut by 0 bases and J by 7 bases, with 6 bases left in between. The CDR3 runs to 11 residues. Per germline, CDR1 GTSNPN and CDR2 SVGIG (reference sequence). Here the CDR3 reads CAWSVSVEAFF. CDR3 coding DNA: TGTGCCTGGAGTGTTTCCGTTGAAGCTTTCTTT.

This clone has just a few counts. The rearrangement links TRBV5-1 to TRBJ2-7; unclear D gene. The CDR3 loop spans 12 amino acids. The germline V and J ends were trimmed by 0 bases and 3 bases, with 4 bases remaining between them. Per the germline V gene, CDR1 is SGHRS and CDR2 is YFSETQ. The chain's CDR3 is CASSLEGYEQYF. DNA for the CDR3: TGCGCCAGCAGCTTGGAGGGCTACGAGCAGTACTTC.

Comment on this clone: This CDR3 is also generated by other DNA sequences in the sample. V usage is TRBV6-5 and J usage is TRBJ2-7; 7 bases line up with TRBD2. The V gene end was trimmed by 6 bases and the J gene end by 4 bases; junction bases not matched to a gene: 3. This CDR3 spans 12 amino acids. Germline V gene lookup returns CDR1 MNHEY and CDR2 SVGAGI. Here the CDR3 reads CASSQGGYEQYF. In DNA form, the CDR3 reads TGTGCCAGCAGCCAGGGAGGGTACGAGCAGTACTTC.

CDR3 nucleotides: TGTGCCAGCTCACCGGGCGCTTTCTACGAGCAGTACTTC. Its translation: CASSPGAFYEQYF. The chain carries TRBV18 and TRBJ2-7; no reliable D call. Germline CDR1 KGHSH, CDR2 LQKENI. The CDR3 has 13 residues. V lost 3 bases to trimming and J lost 3 bases, with 9 bases between them.

Details on this clone: At one end, the junction sequence differs from germline, possibly due to a read error. The rearrangement joins TRBV10-3 to TRBJ2-7, with TRBD2 as a possible D gene (5 bases). The CDR3 extends over 15 amino acids. The germline CDR1 and CDR2 sequences are ENHRY and SYGVKD. Here the CDR3 DNA reads TGTGCCGTCAGTGAGCCGAGCGGTCAGGCCTACGAGCAGTACTTC. Translating gives CAVSEPSGQAYEQYF.

This clone was found a few times. Other DNA sequences in the sample encode the same CDR3. The chain links TRBV20-1 to TRBJ2-7, with no clear D. The CDR3 contains 9 residues. In germline, CDR1 is DFQATT, CDR2 SNEGSKA (reference sequence). Trimming took off 4 bases at V and 4 bases at J, with 2 bases between the two ends. CDR3 region: CSAKYEQYF. Written as DNA, the CDR3 is TGCAGTGCTAAATACGAGCAGTACTTC.

The V gene is TRBV13, the J gene TRBJ1-6; possible D gene TRBD1, 5 bases. The V end was cut by 5 bases, the J end by 5 bases, with 13 bases between. CDR1 PRHDT and CDR2 FYEKMQ come from the germline V gene (reference sequence). This CDR3 region has 15 residues. The CDR3 here is CASSPTGTDNSPLHF. CDR3 in DNA: TGTGCCAGCAGCCCCACCGGGACCGATAATTCACCCCTCCACTTT.

The chain joins TRBV11-2 to TRBJ1-6; TRBD1 might be the D (6 bases). The germline V and J ends were trimmed by 5 bases and 7 bases, with 21 bases remaining between them. This CDR3 spans 17 amino acids. The germline V gene has CDR1 SGHAT and CDR2 FQNNGV. CDR3 amino acids: CASSIRITQGPNSPLHF. The CDR3, as DNA: TGTGCCAGCAGCATAAGAATTACACAGGGCCCCAATTCACCCCTCCACTTT.